This TCR beta chain was identified in a study of blood T cell repertoires in COVID-19. On the study more broadly: There were acute and convalescent COVID-19 samples, and they came from the United States, Italy and Spain.

Authors' methods: Reference gene primer amplification in the assay estimated nucleated cell counts. TCRdb keeps only in-frame clones here, not all; method: immunoSEQ multiplex PCR. The V and J calls and clone size come from that table; D and trimming were worked out from the DNA. The table includes roughly 75,000 clones, approximately 80% detected once. Germline CDR1 reads ENHRY; CDR2 reads SYGVKD. The CDR3 contains 16 residues. Trimming removed 5 bases at V and 1 base at J, with 17 bases between. This sequence originates from a woman in her 70s with acute or convalescent COVID-19. J is TRBJ2-5 and V is TRBV10-3; maybe TRBD2 (6 bases). The source material was peripheral blood. The CDR3 nucleotides are TGTGCCATCAGTCCTAGCGTACCCGGCCCCCAAGAGACCCAGTACTTC. Encoded protein: CAISPSVPGPQETQYF.